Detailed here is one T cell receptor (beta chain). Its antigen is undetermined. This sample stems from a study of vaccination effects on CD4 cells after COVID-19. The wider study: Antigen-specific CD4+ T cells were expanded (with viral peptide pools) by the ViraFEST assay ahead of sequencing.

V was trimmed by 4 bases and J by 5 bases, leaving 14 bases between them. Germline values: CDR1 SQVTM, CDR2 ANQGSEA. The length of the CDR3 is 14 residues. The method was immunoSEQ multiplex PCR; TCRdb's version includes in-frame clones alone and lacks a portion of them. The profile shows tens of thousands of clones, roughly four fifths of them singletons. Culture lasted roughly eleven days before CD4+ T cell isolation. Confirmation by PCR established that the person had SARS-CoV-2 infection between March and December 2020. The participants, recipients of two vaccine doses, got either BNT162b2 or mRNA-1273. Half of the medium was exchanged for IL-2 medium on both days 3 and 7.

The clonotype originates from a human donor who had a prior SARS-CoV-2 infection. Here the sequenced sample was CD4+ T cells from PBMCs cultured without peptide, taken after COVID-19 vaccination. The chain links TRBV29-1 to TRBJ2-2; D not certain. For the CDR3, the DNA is TGCAGCGTTGCCCCTAGTATCCTAACCGGGGAGCTGTTTTTT. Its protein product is CSVAPSILTGELFF.